The clone carrying this TCR beta chain has a count of ten or more. Its antigen is unknown. This specimen belongs to a study of T-cell memory formation after mild COVID-19. Study background: TCR clusters showed largely donor specificity.

General study findings and limits: Pre-infection memory held some responding clones, suggesting pre-existing cross-reactive T cells responded.

The CDR3 is 13 residues long. The ends lost 7 bases at V and 2 bases at J; junction bases unmatched: 5. CDR1 DFQATT and CDR2 SNEGSKA come from the germline V gene (reference sequence). The authors produced TCR alpha and TCR beta cDNA libraries with sample barcodes and UMIs by 5'RACE using constant-segment primers. Using its own MiXCR run on the 5' RACE reads, TCRdb lists one record per CDR3 protein. The table records 450,000 to 700,000 distinct CDR3 sequences, more than 15% of them present only once. This sequence originates from an adult woman who had mild COVID-19 (a few samples of this study predate the infection). Cell type and time point are not known. This sequence joins TRBV20-1 and TRBJ2-7, with 10 nucleotides matching TRBD2. Specimen: PBMCs or a T cell subset sorted from them (not recorded which). The CDR3 reads CSVLSGGPYEQYF. In nucleotides, the CDR3 is TGCAGTGTTCTTAGCGGGGGGCCCTACGAGCAGTACTTC.